This TCR beta chain was retrieved from a study of regulatory T cells in long-lasting Graves disease. This clonotype was counted a few times. Its antigen is undetermined. Time point specified: newly diagnosed GD, antithyroid drugs for less than 3 months. Scientists built the TCR library using RNA that was extracted from PBMCs. Libraries of TCR beta came from iRepertoire HTBI primers plus Arm-PCR of CDR3 regions. MiXCR was run by TCRdb on the multiplex PCR reads, yielding one entry per CDR3 protein. Among approximately 490,000 distinct CDR3 sequences listed, about a sixth were seen once. Study findings and constraints: It is possible that accuracy was reduced by the small size of the sample. Newly diagnosed disease favored TRBV20-1 and TRBJ2-1 over persistent disease.

V was clipped by 5 bases and J by 0 bases; unmatched bases: 6. The CDR3 extends over 15 amino acids. CDR1 is SGHVS and CDR2 is FQNEAQ in the germline V gene. A further study also used this sample, focusing on T cells in Graves' hyperthyroidism and ophthalmopathy. That source adds: Most thyroid clonotypes with frequency above 0.001 were detected in blood.

The receptor comes from a middle-aged man with Graves disease. The chain is built from TRBV7-8 and TRBJ2-7, with 8 bases matching TRBD2. The sample was peripheral blood mononuclear cells (PBMCs), taken at new diagnosis, from a patient treated with antithyroid drugs. CDR3 in amino acids: CASSARGGSSYEQYF. The CDR3 DNA is TGTGCCAGCAGCGCCCGGGGGGGGAGCTCCTACGAGCAGTACTTC.